This T cell receptor beta chain was captured by sequencing in a study of OX40 agonist ivuxolimab in advanced cancers. As for the study in general: The study reported partial responses in three patients: one hepatocellular carcinoma, two cutaneous melanoma. Whole-study results and caveats: Averaged across samples, CD8+ T cells carried more expanded clones than CD4+ did. Among some nonresponders, normalized T-cell clonal expansion was also low.

As regards this clone: The antigen remains unidentified.

TCRdb's table, derived via immunoSEQ multiplex PCR, lists solely in-frame clones and lacks some. The table records tens of thousands of clones, around 80% of them present only once. This sequence was found in an adult with an advanced solid tumor such as melanoma, head and neck, liver or kidney cancer. Sequenced here: CD4+ or CD8+ T cells sorted from blood, sampled in a trial of the OX40 agonist ivuxolimab.

For the CDR3, the DNA is TGTGCCAGTAGTAGTGATAGCTCCAGAAACTATGGCTACACCTTC. The encoded protein is CASSSDSSRNYGYTF. The rearrangement joins TRBV19 to TRBJ1-2, with no clear D. Trimming stripped 4 bases from V and 2 bases from J, with 14 bases between. The CDR3 consists of 15 residues. CDR1 is LNHDA, CDR2 SQIVND, per germline (reference sequence).